The 3 T cell receptor beta chains presented below share a single source sample, sequenced in a study of shared clonotypes between healthy human individuals (dated by TCRdb to the early 2020s). Libraries came from the immunoSEQ multiplex PCR assay. Imported from immuneACCESS, the table was reduced by TCRdb to in-frame sequences with V and J called. These copies leave out some clones; in studies compared against another copy, an unresolved V gene accounts for under half, and the cause of the remainder is not known. The sample has about 1,900,000 clones on record, approximately 94% of them singletons. The ten biggest clones cover 1.2% of the sample. CD8 naive samples consisted of CD45RO-negative cells that were positively selected for CCR7, yielding a CD45RA+CCR7+ population without TemRA cells. Sequencing was performed on naive CD8+ T cells sorted from blood. The cell subset or site label, read with the paper, signifies: CD45RA+CCR7+. Receptors originate from a man in his late teens or twenties in good health.

This clone is a singleton in its sample. This rearrangement joins TRBV12-5 to TRBJ2-3; D remains unclear. The CDR3 is 12 amino acids. The V gene's germline CDR1 is LGHNT and CDR2 FRNRAP. Trimming cost V 8 bases and J 6 bases, with 12 bases left between them. The CDR3 DNA sequence: TGTGCTAGTTCTTGGGATGGGGATACGCAGTATTTT. Its translation is CASSWDGDTQYF.

This sequence joins TRBV7-2 and TRBJ2-7; 11 positions agree with TRBD2. V shed 1 base, J shed 5 bases, and the junction held 16 bases outside the gene matches. This CDR3 spans 19 amino acids. The germline gives CDR1 SGHTA, CDR2 FQGNSA. CDR3 protein: CASSLGFLASGRYLDEQYF. CDR3 DNA sequence: TGTGCCAGCAGCTTAGGGTTTTTGGCTAGCGGGAGGTATCTCGACGAGCAGTACTTC.

A single count supports this clone. The chain couples TRBV9 to TRBJ2-3, with D perhaps matching TRBD2 (7 bases). Per the germline V gene, CDR1 is SGDLS and CDR2 is YYNGEE. The CDR3 loop spans 14 amino acids. Between the trimmed V and J ends, which lost 4 bases and 6 bases, there was a span of 15 bases. CDR3 loop: CASSPHRGADTQYF. In nucleotides, the CDR3 is TGTGCCAGCAGCCCTCACCGGGGGGCGGATACGCAGTATTTT.